This T cell receptor (beta chain) derives from a study of blood T cell repertoires in COVID-19. Overall study: Acute and convalescent COVID-19 samples came from the United States, Italy and Spain. From T cells, B-cell-depleted T cells, or PBMCs came the material, which was cDNA or gDNA.

V lost 6 bases and J lost 3, with 8 bases in between. Germline loops: CDR1 MNHEY, CDR2 SVGEGT. The CDR3 totals 12 residues. TCRdb keeps only in-frame clones here, not all; method: immunoSEQ multiplex PCR. The sample shows approximately 98,000 clones, over 70% of them seen only once. The TCR originated in a man in his fifties or sixties with acute or convalescent COVID-19. The sequencing input was peripheral blood. This chain joins TRBV6-2 or TRBV6-3 and TRBJ2-5; no firm D call. The CDR3 protein is CASSSREETQYF. In DNA, the CDR3 is TGTGCCAGCAGCTCCCGGGAAGAGACCCAGTACTTC.